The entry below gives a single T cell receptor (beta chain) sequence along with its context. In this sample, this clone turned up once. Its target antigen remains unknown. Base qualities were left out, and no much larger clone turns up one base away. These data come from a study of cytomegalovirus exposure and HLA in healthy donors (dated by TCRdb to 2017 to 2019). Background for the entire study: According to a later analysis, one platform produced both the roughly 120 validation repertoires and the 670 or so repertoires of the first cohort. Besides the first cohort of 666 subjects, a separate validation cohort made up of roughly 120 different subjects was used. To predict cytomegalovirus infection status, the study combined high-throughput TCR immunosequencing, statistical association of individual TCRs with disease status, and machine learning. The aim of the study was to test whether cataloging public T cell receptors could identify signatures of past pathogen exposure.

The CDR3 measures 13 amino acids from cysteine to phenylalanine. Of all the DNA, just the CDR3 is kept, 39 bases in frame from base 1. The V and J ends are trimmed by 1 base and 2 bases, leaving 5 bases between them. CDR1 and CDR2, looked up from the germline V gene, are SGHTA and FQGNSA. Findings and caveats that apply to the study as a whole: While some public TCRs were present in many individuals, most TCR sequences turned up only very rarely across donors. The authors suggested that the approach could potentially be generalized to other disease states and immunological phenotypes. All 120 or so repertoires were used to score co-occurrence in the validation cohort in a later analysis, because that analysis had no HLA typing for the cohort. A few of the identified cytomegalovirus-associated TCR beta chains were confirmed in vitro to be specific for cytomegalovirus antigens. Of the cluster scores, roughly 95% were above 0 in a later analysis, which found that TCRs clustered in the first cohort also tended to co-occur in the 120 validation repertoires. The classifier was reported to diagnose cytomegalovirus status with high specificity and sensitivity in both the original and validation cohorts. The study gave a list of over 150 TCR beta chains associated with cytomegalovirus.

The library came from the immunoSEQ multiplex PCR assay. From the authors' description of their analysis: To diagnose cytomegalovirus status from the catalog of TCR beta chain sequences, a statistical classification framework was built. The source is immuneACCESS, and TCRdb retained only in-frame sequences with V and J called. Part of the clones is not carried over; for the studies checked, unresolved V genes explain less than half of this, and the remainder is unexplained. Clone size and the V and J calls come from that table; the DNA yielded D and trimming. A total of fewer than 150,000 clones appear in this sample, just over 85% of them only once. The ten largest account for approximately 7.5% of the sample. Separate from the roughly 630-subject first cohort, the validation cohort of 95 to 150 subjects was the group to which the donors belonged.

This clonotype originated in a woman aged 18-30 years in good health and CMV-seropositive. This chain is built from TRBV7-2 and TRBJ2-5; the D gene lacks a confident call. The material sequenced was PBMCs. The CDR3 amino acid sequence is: CASSLESQETQYF. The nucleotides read TGTGCCAGCAGCTTAGAATCGCAAGAGACCCAGTACTTC.